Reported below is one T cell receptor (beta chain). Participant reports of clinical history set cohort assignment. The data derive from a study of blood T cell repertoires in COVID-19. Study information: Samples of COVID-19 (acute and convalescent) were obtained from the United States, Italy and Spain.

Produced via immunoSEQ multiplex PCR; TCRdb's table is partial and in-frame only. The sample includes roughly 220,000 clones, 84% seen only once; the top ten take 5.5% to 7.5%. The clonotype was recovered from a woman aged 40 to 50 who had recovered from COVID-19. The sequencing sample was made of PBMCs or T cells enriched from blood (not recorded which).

CDR3 in amino acids: CASSQASGTNTGELFF. The CDR3 region has the DNA TGCGCCAGCAGCCAAGCTTCGGGGACGAACACCGGGGAGCTGTTTTTT. This chain joins TRBV4-3 and TRBJ2-2; weak D call: TRBD2 (5 bases). CDR3 size: 16 residues. Germline CDR1 reads LGHNA; CDR2 reads YSLEER. Trimming removed 1 base at V and 0 bases at J, with 9 bases between.